Listed here are 23 T cell receptor beta chains from one sample, sequenced in a study of CD8 T cells in ankylosing spondylitis. Study-wide results and caveats: Ankylosing spondylitis blood seemed to carry a telltale TCR beta motif made of eight or nine highly homologous variants.

Their antigens are not known. From the 5' RACE reads, TCRdb called clonotypes with MiXCR, one entry per CDR3 protein. Seen here are a few hundred thousand distinct CDR3 sequences, 9.5% to 15% observed once, and the top ten hold under 7.5%. Sequenced material: blood, either unsorted or a sorted T cell fraction (not recorded which). The receptors here all came from a male donor with ankylosing spondylitis.

The chain combines TRBV27 with TRBJ2-1, with 7 bases that match TRBD2. The germline CDR1 and CDR2 sequences are MNHEY and SMNVEV (reference sequence). This CDR3 has 17 residues. Trimming took 2 bases from V and 0 from J; bases not matched to a gene: 7. The CDR3 bases are TGTGCCAGCAGTTTAAAAGAGGGCGGGAGCTCCTACAATGAGCAGTTCTTC. Translated: CASSLKEGGSSYNEQFF.

The chain couples TRBV11-2 to TRBJ2-3, with 7 bases identical to TRBD2. The CDR3 contains 15 residues. Germline trimming cut 0 bases from V and 5 bases from J; bases unmatched to any gene: 5. The germline V gene has CDR1 SGHAT and CDR2 FQNNGV. CDR3 sequence (DNA): TGTGCCAGCAGCTTAGACTCCGGGACTAAAGATACGCAGTATTTT. Translated: CASSLDSGTKDTQYF. Combining the CDR3 with reference TRBV11-2 and TRBJ2-3 gives the whole variable domain EAGVAQSPRYKIIEKRQSVAFWCNPISGHATLYWYQQILGQGPKLLIQFQNNGVVDDSQLPKDRFSAERLKGVDSTLKIQPAKLEDSAVYLCASSLDSGTKDTQYFGPGTRLTVL.

Here the CDR3 reads CASGLGSGTEDTQYF. The CDR3 DNA reads TGTGCTAGTGGTTTGGGGAGCGGGACGGAAGATACGCAGTATTTT. The chain employs TRBV12-5 and TRBJ2-3; 7 nucleotides match TRBD2. The germline CDR1 and CDR2 sequences are LGHNT and FRNRAP. This CDR3 region has 15 residues. V was pared by 1 base and J by 5 bases, with 6 bases of the junction left unmatched. The entire variable domain, with the rest obtained from reference TRBV12-5 and TRBJ2-3, is as follows: DARVTQTPRHKVTEMGQEVTMRCQPILGHNTVFWYRQTMMQGLELLAYFRNRAPLDDSGMPKDRFSAEMPDATLATLKIQPSEPRDSAVYFCASGLGSGTEDTQYFGPGTRLTVL.

This clonotype has only a few counts. The chain carries TRBV12-3 or TRBV12-4 and TRBJ1-6; D unresolved. Trimming pared 6 bases from V and 10 bases from J, leaving 13 bases between. This CDR3 spans 13 amino acids. The DNA for the CDR3 is TGTGCCAGCAGCGTTGTTGAGGGCTCACCCCTCCACTTT. Its protein product is CASSVVEGSPLHF.

This clonotype appeared a few times. This rearrangement joins TRBV12-3 or TRBV12-4 to TRBJ2-2, with D maybe TRBD1 (6 bases). The CDR3 covers 15 residues. Trimming pared 4 bases from V and 7 bases from J, leaving 16 bases between. The CDR3 nucleotides are TGTGCCAGCAGTTCGGCCACTACAGGGTTCGGGGAGCTGTTTTTT. Its translation is CASSSATTGFGELFF.

This rearrangement joins TRBV5-4 to TRBJ1-6, with D perhaps matching TRBD1 (6 bases). Germline V gene data show CDR1 as SGHNT and CDR2 as YYREEE (reference sequence). V lost 1 base to trimming and J lost 0 bases, with 14 bases between them. This CDR3 spans 18 amino acids. CDR3 coding DNA: TGTGCCAGCAGCTTGTCAGGAGGAGGGGGCTCCTATAATTCACCCCTCCACTTT. Translated, it gives CASSLSGGGGSYNSPLHF.

The V gene is TRBV5-1, the J gene TRBJ1-5; D is ambiguous. CDR3 length: 16 residues. Germline V gene sequence: CDR1 SGHRS, CDR2 YFSETQ. Trimming pared 2 bases from V and 1 base from J, leaving 13 bases between. The CDR3 DNA follows: TGCGCCAGCAGCTTAGGCCCCGTGGGGAGCAATCAGCCCCAGCATTTT. Translated: CASSLGPVGSNQPQHF.

This sequence joins TRBV6-2 or TRBV6-3 and TRBJ2-3; D not resolved. The CDR3 is made up of 16 amino acids. V dropped 6 bases and J dropped 0 bases, with 16 bases sitting between them. CDR1 and CDR2 from the germline V gene are MNHEY and SVGEGT. This CDR3 is CASSPRLGYSTDTQYF. Here the CDR3 DNA reads TGTGCCAGCAGCCCGCGGTTGGGATATAGCACAGATACGCAGTATTTT.

V gene TRBV24-1 combines with J gene TRBJ2-1, with D uncertain. This CDR3 comprises 14 residues. V was clipped by 1 base and J by 5 bases, with 8 bases between them. CDR1 and CDR2 from the germline V gene are KGHDR and SFDVKD. Here the CDR3 reads CATSDFNQDNEQFF. In DNA, the CDR3 is TGTGCCACCAGTGATTTCAACCAAGACAATGAGCAGTTCTTC.

The chain joins TRBV6-5 to TRBJ2-1; a possible D gene is TRBD2 (5 bases). The CDR3 contains 14 residues. The V gene's germline CDR1 is MNHEY and CDR2 SVGAGI. The germline V and J ends were trimmed by 4 bases and 10 bases, with 17 bases remaining between them. This chain's CDR3 is CASSSLFLAEEQFF. The CDR3 coding sequence is TGTGCCAGCAGTTCCTTATTTCTAGCAGAGGAGCAGTTCTTC.

This chain joins TRBV20-1 and TRBJ2-5; either TRBD1 or TRBD2 may fit D (5 bases each). Trimming stripped 3 bases from V and 1 base from J, with 12 bases between. The CDR3 sequence is 14 residues long. CDR1 is DFQATT and CDR2 is SNEGSKA in the germline V gene (reference sequence). The CDR3 DNA reads TGCAGTGCTAGGGGGGTGAACCTCCAAGAGACCCAGTACTTC. This codes for CSARGVNLQETQYF.

V gene TRBV3-1 combines with J gene TRBJ1-5; D unresolved. Deletions cut 4 bases from V and 7 bases from J, with 14 bases between. Germline CDR1 and CDR2: LGHDT and YNNKEL (reference sequence). The CDR3 runs 14 residues. CDR3 region: CASSPLQEAQPQHF. The CDR3 DNA sequence: TGTGCCAGCAGCCCTCTCCAGGAAGCCCAGCCCCAGCATTTT.

The chain is built from TRBV24-1 and TRBJ2-1; 8 bases line up with TRBD1. The CDR3 extends over 15 amino acids. V shed 4 bases and J 3 bases; nucleotides not matched to a gene: 4. The germline V gene has CDR1 KGHDR and CDR2 SFDVKD. CDR3 amino acids: CATSETGVYYNEQFF. The CDR3 DNA reads as TGTGCCACCAGTGAGACAGGGGTTTACTACAATGAGCAGTTCTTC.

The CDR3: CASSYIWNEQFF. Here the CDR3 DNA reads TGTGCCAGCAGCTATATTTGGAATGAGCAGTTCTTC. The chain uses TRBV11-2 and TRBJ2-1; no firm D call. CDR1 is SGHAT and CDR2 is FQNNGV in the germline V gene. This CDR3 contains 12 residues. Trimming took off 4 bases at V and 7 bases at J, with 8 bases between the two ends.

The chain is built from TRBV12-3 or TRBV12-4 and TRBJ1-1; the D gene is possibly TRBD1 (6 bases). CDR3 length: 13 residues. The V and J ends lost 7 bases and 3 bases respectively, with 12 bases between them. CDR3 bases: TGTGCCAGCACCAAAGGGGGGGACACTGAAGCTTTCTTT. It specifies CASTKGGDTEAFF.

This sequence joins TRBV6-1 and TRBJ2-1, with D possibly being TRBD2 (6 bases). Per germline, CDR1 MNHNS and CDR2 SASEGT. The CDR3 extends over 14 amino acids. V dropped 3 bases and J dropped 9 bases, with 15 bases sitting between them. The CDR3 is CASSETRGRSEQFF. The DNA of the CDR3 is TGTGCCAGCAGTGAGACGCGGGGTAGAAGTGAGCAGTTCTTC.

This clonotype was counted a few times. The genes are TRBV3-1 and TRBJ1-2, with TRBD1 matching 8 bases. The germline gives CDR1 LGHDT, CDR2 YNNKEL (reference sequence). The V gene end was trimmed by 7 bases and the J gene end by 8 bases; junction bases not matched to a gene: 3. This CDR3 spans 11 amino acids. In nucleotides, the CDR3 is TGTGCCAGCAAGGACAGGGTCGGCTACACCTTC. Its translation is CASKDRVGYTF. Full variable domain (outside the CDR3, taken from reference TRBV3-1 and TRBJ1-2): DTAVSQTPKYLVTQMGNDKSIKCEQNLGHDTMYWYKQDSKKFLKIMFSYNNKELIINETVPNRFSPKSPDKAHLNLHINSLELGDSAVYFCASKDRVGYTFGSGTRLTVV.

This chain uses TRBV2 with TRBJ1-5; D is possibly TRBD1 (6 bases). The germline V gene encodes CDR1 SNHLY and CDR2 FYNNEI. V was shortened by 4 bases and J by 3 bases, with 13 bases between the two germline ends. CDR3 length: 15 residues. The CDR3 is CASSVEGQHNQPQHF. In nucleotides, the CDR3 is TGTGCCAGCAGTGTAGAAGGACAGCACAATCAGCCCCAGCATTTT. Complete variable domain (other parts from reference TRBV2 and TRBJ1-5): EPEVTQTPSHQVTQMGQEVILRCVPISNHLYFYWYRQILGQKVEFLVSFYNNEISEKSEIFDDQFSVERPDGSNFTLKIRSTKLEDSAMYFCASSVEGQHNQPQHFGDGTRLSIL.

This clonotype was seen at least ten times. This chain links TRBV12-3 or TRBV12-4 with TRBJ2-7; maybe TRBD1 (5 bases). Deletions cut 6 bases from V and 0 bases from J, with 12 bases between. This CDR3 spans 14 amino acids. The CDR3, as DNA: TGTGCCAGCAGCATAGACAGTAGCTCCTACGAGCAGTACTTC. It yields the protein CASSIDSSSYEQYF.

The chain couples TRBV11-3 to TRBJ1-1, with D unclear. The CDR3 length is 11 residues. The germline gives CDR1 SGHNT, CDR2 YENEEA. V was trimmed by 5 bases and J by 8 bases, leaving 9 bases between them. The CDR3 is CASSLMGEAFF. As DNA, the CDR3 is TGTGCCAGCAGCCTAATGGGGGAAGCTTTCTTT.

The chain is built from TRBV12-3 or TRBV12-4 and TRBJ1-2, with TRBD1 matching over 12 bases. V dropped 6 bases and J dropped 8; count of bases not matched to a gene: 16. This CDR3 is 17 amino acids long. CDR3 coding DNA: TGTGCCAGCAGGCCCTCTCCTCCGGGACAGGGGGCACAAGGCTACACCTTC. Amino acids: CASRPSPPGQGAQGYTF.

The CDR3 sequence: CASSSRFTYTGELFF. CDR3 DNA: TGTGCCAGCAGCTCCCGTTTTACCTACACCGGGGAGCTGTTTTTT. The genes are TRBV6-1 and TRBJ2-2; no definite D call. The V gene's germline CDR1 is MNHNS and CDR2 SASEGT. V was clipped by 6 bases and J by 3 bases, with 14 bases between them. This CDR3 spans 15 amino acids.

CDR3 in amino acids: CSASPSVYNEQFF. DNA of the CDR3: TGCAGTGCTAGTCCTAGCGTCTACAATGAGCAGTTCTTC. V and J are TRBV20-1 and TRBJ2-1; TRBD2 is a possible D gene (6 bases). The CDR3 spans 13 residues. Germline CDR1 reads DFQATT; CDR2 reads SNEGSKA (reference sequence). Trimming pared 3 bases from V and 3 bases from J, leaving 9 bases between.